Below, 27 T cell receptor beta chains from the same sample are listed, as sequenced in a study of monozygotic twins with cystic fibrosis. This table comes from immunoSEQ multiplex PCR, and its TCRdb copy is limited to in-frame clones, with some not included. The sample contains 20,000 to 25,000 clones, 97% of which appear only once. Sequencing was carried out using blood. All receptors come from a girl aged 10 to 17 with cystic fibrosis.

The V gene is TRBV5-6, the J gene TRBJ1-4; a weak D match, TRBD1 (5 bases). The CDR3 has 13 residues. The germline V gene encodes CDR1 SGHDT and CDR2 YYEEEE. The V and J ends lost 1 base and 8 bases respectively, with 9 bases between them. In nucleotides, the CDR3 is TGTGCCAGCAGCTTGCCCCGGGGCGAAAAACTGTTTTTT. Translated: CASSLPRGEKLFF.

V and J are TRBV30 and TRBJ2-5; D is uncertain. V lost 0 bases to trimming and J lost 2 bases, with 7 bases between them. The germline CDR1 and CDR2 sequences are GTSNPN and SVGIG (reference sequence). The CDR3 contains 13 residues. In DNA form, the CDR3 reads TGTGCCTGGAGTGTATTGTCACAAGAGACCCAGTACTTC. Its protein is CAWSVLSQETQYF.

The rearrangement links TRBV9 to TRBJ2-3; D might be TRBD1 or TRBD2, each matching 5 bases. Germline V lookup: CDR1 SGDLS, CDR2 YYNGEE. Trimming cost V 7 bases and J 5 bases, with 14 bases left between them. This CDR3 has 13 amino acids. CDR3: CASGTGRGDTQYF. CDR3 nucleotide sequence: TGTGCCAGCGGGACGGGGCGTGGAGATACGCAGTATTTT. Supplemented by reference TRBV9 and TRBJ2-3, the full variable domain reads DSGVTQTPKHLITATGQRVTLRCSPRSGDLSVYWYQQSLDQGLQFLIQYYNGEERAKGNILERFSAQQFPDLHSELNLSSLELGDSALYFCASGTGRGDTQYFGPGTRLTVL.

The V gene is TRBV5-1, the J gene TRBJ2-3, with D possibly TRBD2 on 5 matching bases. The CDR3 spans 14 residues. Looked up from germline, CDR1 is SGHRS and CDR2 is YFSETQ. The ends were cut back, 5 bases at V and 0 bases at J, with 10 bases in the middle. The CDR3 protein is CASRFGGSTDTQYF. The CDR3 nucleotides are TGCGCCAGCAGATTTGGAGGCAGCACAGATACGCAGTATTTT.

The chain carries TRBV6-1 and TRBJ2-7; TRBD1 matches at 10 bases. This CDR3 comprises 14 residues. V dropped 3 bases and J dropped 4; count of bases not matched to a gene: 3. CDR1 is MNHNS, CDR2 SASEGT, per germline. The CDR3, as DNA: TGTGCCAGCAGTGAGGGACAGGGGAGATACGAGCAGTACTTC. Its protein is CASSEGQGRYEQYF.

The chain uses TRBV27 and TRBJ2-1; 10 nucleotides line up with TRBD2. Losses at the gene ends were 1 base for V and 5 bases for J; bases not matched to a gene: 8. In germline, CDR1 is MNHEY, CDR2 SMNVEV (reference sequence). The CDR3 length is 17 residues. CDR3: CASSLYPSGRFHNEQFF. The DNA for the CDR3 is TGTGCCAGCAGTTTATACCCTAGCGGGAGATTTCACAATGAGCAGTTCTTC.

This chain uses TRBV5-1 with TRBJ2-1, with D tentatively TRBD1 (5 bases). CDR3 length: 16 amino acids. In germline, CDR1 is SGHRS, CDR2 YFSETQ. V lost 4 bases to trimming and J lost 8 bases, with 22 bases between them. The CDR3, as DNA: TGCGCCAGCAGCCCCCCTTTAACCTCCCAGGGCGATGAGCAGTTCTTC. Translating it yields CASSPPLTSQGDEQFF.

The CDR3 is CASSEEFQETQYF. CDR3 coding DNA: TGTGCCAGCAGTGAGGAATTCCAAGAGACCCAGTACTTC. V usage is TRBV28 and J usage is TRBJ2-5; D is uncertain. Germline CDR1 is MDHEN and CDR2 is SYDVKM. This CDR3 has 13 residues. Trimming cost V 5 bases and J 1 base, with 8 bases left between them.

The genes are TRBV4-3 and TRBJ1-4, with D possibly matching TRBD1 (5 bases). Trimming shortened V by 2 bases and J by 2 bases, and 21 bases separated the two germline ends. Looked up from germline, CDR1 is LGHNA and CDR2 is YSLEER. This CDR3 spans 19 amino acids. Here the CDR3 DNA reads TGCGCCAGCAGCCAATCCTTGACAAGGGGCCAGTCGACTAATGAAAAACTGTTTTTT. Encoded protein: CASSQSLTRGQSTNEKLFF.

This chain uses TRBV11-3 with TRBJ1-5; D might be TRBD1 (5 bases). Germline V gene data show CDR1 as SGHNT and CDR2 as YENEEA. V lost 1 base and J 2 bases, leaving 15 bases between the germline ends. The CDR3 runs 17 residues. The CDR3 reads CASSLGPPSGRNQPQHF. CDR3 coding DNA: TGTGCCAGCAGCTTAGGCCCTCCGTCAGGGCGCAATCAGCCCCAGCATTTT.

The rearrangement links TRBV9 to TRBJ1-2, with D uncertain. The CDR3 has 14 residues. Trimming removed 0 bases from V and 3 bases from J, with 9 bases in between. The germline V gene has CDR1 SGDLS and CDR2 YYNGEE. The CDR3 DNA follows: TGTGCCAGCAGCGTAGGGGAATGGGACTATGGCTACACCTTC. This sequence encodes CASSVGEWDYGYTF.

The V and J genes are TRBV14 and TRBJ1-5; no definite D call. V shed 1 base and J shed 9 bases, with 7 bases lying between them. The CDR3 sequence is 12 residues long. From germline, CDR1 is SGHDN and CDR2 FVKESK. The CDR3 DNA reads as TGTGCCAGCAGCCAAGGACGGGGGCCCCAGCATTTT. This encodes CASSQGRGPQHF.

V gene TRBV4-3 combines with J gene TRBJ2-1, with 15 nucleotides matching TRBD2. The germline V gene encodes CDR1 LGHNA and CDR2 YSLEER. Trimming removed 3 bases from V and 7 bases from J; junction bases left unmatched: 4. This CDR3 is 16 amino acids long. The CDR3 coding sequence is TGCGCCAGCAGCCACGAGGGACTAGCGGGAGGAAATGAGCAGTTCTTC. It encodes CASSHEGLAGGNEQFF.

The genes are TRBV30 and TRBJ2-5; 10 bases are shared with TRBD1. The J call may be faulty, since TRBJ2-7 better matches the DNA end. Germline CDR1 is GTSNPN and CDR2 is SVGIG (reference sequence). The CDR3 extends over 14 amino acids. The CDR3 loop is CAWSGGQGSYEQYF. In DNA, the CDR3 is TGTGCCTGGAGCGGGGGACAGGGGTCCTACGAGCAGTACTTC.

CDR3 nucleotide sequence: TGTGCCAGCACTCTCGATGGGGGTCCCGGGGAGCTGTTTTTT. It translates to CASTLDGGPGELFF. The chain carries TRBV6-1 and TRBJ2-2; D tentatively fits TRBD1 or TRBD2 (5 bases each). V lost 7 bases to trimming and J lost 6 bases, with 15 bases between them. The CDR3 runs 14 residues. Germline assignment: CDR1 MNHNS and CDR2 SASEGT.

This chain links TRBV10-3 with TRBJ1-1, with D perhaps TRBD1 (5 bases). V lost 6 bases to trimming and J lost 0 bases, with 8 bases between them. CDR1 and CDR2 from the germline V gene are ENHRY and SYGVKD. CDR3 size: 13 residues. This CDR3 reads CAIRQGLNTEAFF. The CDR3 region has the DNA TGTGCCATCAGGCAGGGCCTGAACACTGAAGCTTTCTTT.

The gene calls are TRBV6-1 and TRBJ1-5; 7 positions match TRBD1. J was trimmed by 5 bases and V by 0 bases; bases with no gene match: 7. The CDR3 totals 16 residues. The V gene's germline CDR1 is MNHNS and CDR2 SASEGT. The CDR3: CASSEAVGGLYQPQHF. CDR3 DNA sequence: TGTGCCAGCAGTGAAGCGGTAGGGGGCCTATATCAGCCCCAGCATTTT.

This CDR3 reads CASSAKGASFF. The DNA of the CDR3 is TGTGCCAGCAGTGCAAAAGGGGCCTCTTTCTTT. This rearrangement joins TRBV6-5 to TRBJ1-1, with a weak D call TRBD1 (5 bases). V gave up 5 bases and J gave up 12 bases, with 13 bases separating them. The CDR3 consists of 11 residues. Germline CDR1 reads MNHEY; CDR2 reads SVGAGI.

J is TRBJ1-2 and V is TRBV9; 7 nucleotides agree with TRBD1. The CDR3 covers 15 residues. Germline V gives CDR1 SGDLS, CDR2 YYNGEE. V was clipped by 0 bases and J by 2 bases; unmatched bases: 4. CDR3 DNA sequence: TGTGCCAGCAGCGTAGCTGGGGACAGCAACTATGGCTACACCTTC. This sequence encodes CASSVAGDSNYGYTF.

The chain has TRBV5-6 and TRBJ2-3; D gene uncertain. V lost 5 bases and J 5 bases, leaving 9 bases between the germline ends. The CDR3 runs to 12 residues. The V gene's germline CDR1 is SGHDT and CDR2 YYEEEE. CDR3: CASSHERDTQYF. For the CDR3, the DNA is TGTGCCAGCAGTCACGAACGAGATACGCAGTATTTT. Looking up the rest from reference TRBV5-6 and TRBJ2-3 gives the full variable domain: DAGVTQSPTHLIKTRGQQVTLRCSPKSGHDTVSWYQQALGQGPQFIFQYYEEEERQRGNFPDRFSGHQFPNYSSELNVNALLLGDSALYLCASSHERDTQYFGPGTRLTVL.

The V and J genes are TRBV7-9 and TRBJ2-3; D might be TRBD2 (5 bases). The CDR3 has 15 amino acids. V shed 6 bases and J shed 0 bases, with 13 bases lying between them. From germline, CDR1 is SEHNR and CDR2 FQNEAQ (reference sequence). The CDR3 loop is CASRPGAVSTDTQYF. The CDR3 DNA follows: TGTGCCAGCAGGCCCGGAGCGGTCAGCACAGATACGCAGTATTTT.

This chain uses TRBV6-5 with TRBJ1-5; tentatively, D is TRBD1 (5 bases). The CDR3 is 15 amino acids. From germline, CDR1 is MNHEY and CDR2 SVGAGI. V dropped 6 bases and J dropped 3 bases, with 15 bases sitting between them. The CDR3 spells CASRPAGHANQPQHF. The CDR3 coding sequence is TGTGCCAGCAGGCCGGCCGGACATGCCAATCAGCCCCAGCATTTT.

CDR3 sequence reads: CSVDGAGTDTQYF. In DNA form, the CDR3 reads TGCAGCGTTGATGGAGCGGGAACAGATACGCAGTATTTT. This chain uses TRBV29-1 with TRBJ2-3, with TRBD2 matching 7 bases. CDR1 and CDR2 from the germline V gene are SQVTM and ANQGSEA. The CDR3 runs 13 residues. Trimming cost V 3 bases and J 3 bases; bases outside gene matches: 3.

V usage is TRBV5-6 and J usage is TRBJ2-7; D is perhaps TRBD1 (6 bases). V lost 1 base, J lost 7 bases, and 15 bases lay in between. This CDR3 has 14 amino acids. CDR1 and CDR2 from the germline V gene are SGHDT and YYEEEE. DNA of the CDR3: TGTGCCAGCAGCTTGTCAGGGGAAGTTAGGGAGCAGTACTTC. The encoded protein is CASSLSGEVREQYF.

This clone was found once. The gene calls are TRBV11-2 and TRBJ2-7; D not certain. The CDR3 consists of 12 residues. The germline V gene encodes CDR1 SGHAT and CDR2 FQNNGV. V lost 3 bases, J lost 3 bases, and 6 bases lay in between. The CDR3 DNA reads TGTGCCAGCAGCTTTAAGGGCTACGAGCAGTACTTC. The encoded protein is CASSFKGYEQYF.

CDR3 bases: TGTGCCACCCCGGGCAGGAGGAACACTGAAGCTTTCTTT. This encodes CATPGRRNTEAFF. The J gene is TRBJ1-1, the V gene TRBV6-5, with unresolved D. Germline V gene sequence: CDR1 MNHEY, CDR2 SVGAGI. Trimming shortened V by 10 bases and J by 1 base, and 13 bases separated the two germline ends. The CDR3 is 13 amino acids.

This clone was seen only once. The chain is built from TRBV9 and TRBJ1-4; TRBD1 might be the D (6 bases). Trimming removed 0 bases from V and 7 bases from J, with 16 bases in between. This CDR3 spans 16 amino acids. Germline V CDR1 and CDR2: SGDLS, YYNGEE. The CDR3 protein is CASSVAGDTFREKLFF. CDR3 bases: TGTGCCAGCAGCGTAGCTGGGGACACTTTTCGTGAAAAACTGTTTTTT.